The entry below describes one TCR beta chain. Its cognate antigen is unknown. PCR was performed a second time for about 7 to 12 cycles using a sample-barcoded 5' primer and a J-beta primer mix. Using its own MiXCR run on the 5' RACE reads, TCRdb lists one record per CDR3 protein. Here the sample spans about 730,000 distinct CDR3 sequences, approximately 43% being singletons. The data are from a study of blood T cells in healthy people across ages. Broader study findings: Age advanced and TCR beta diversity per million T cells fell, roughly linearly.

V shed 0 bases and J shed 2 bases, with 10 bases lying between them. From germline, CDR1 is DFQATT and CDR2 SNEGSKA (reference sequence). The CDR3 is 14 amino acids. The sequence was collected from a woman in her sixties or seventies in good health. The V call is TRBV20-1, the J call TRBJ2-5; D is possibly TRBD2 (6 bases). Sequenced input: blood. As DNA, the CDR3 is TGCAGTGCTAGAGATCGAGGGACTCAAGAGACCCAGTACTTC. Its protein is CSARDRGTQETQYF.